The rows below give T cell receptor beta chains drawn from one sample of a study of human T cells and chemical hapten exposure. TCRdb recomputed calls from the RACE reads with MiXCR, one row per CDR3 protein. In the table there are approximately 350,000 distinct CDR3 sequences, roughly 6.9% of which are singletons. The source material was whole blood, sampled in connection with sensitization to the hapten diphenylcyclopropenone (DPC). All receptors derive from a woman aged 18-29 years with alopecia areata. Some clones in this sample may be carry-over from other donors' samples. Each CDR3 is given with its conserved first and last residue. Each record gives: CDR3 DNA, CDR3 protein, D gene, V gene, J gene, clone size. The D gene is left open where the match is weak. For some rows the clone size is stated as once, few or many, or as a class when expanded; others skip it.

CDR3 DNA: TGTGCCAGCAGCCCGTGGCGGGGGCCCACCTACGAGCAGTACTTC
CDR3 protein: CASSPWRGPTYEQYF
D gene: NA
V gene: TRBV5-4
J gene: TRBJ2-7
clone size: NA

CDR3 DNA: TGTGCCAGCATTTCCGGAGGGGGCAATCAGCCCCAGCATTTT
CDR3 protein: CASISGGGNQPQHF
D gene: NA
V gene: TRBV6-6
J gene: TRBJ1-5
clone size: NA

CDR3 DNA: TGTGCCAGCAGCCCCCGGACAGCCACCCTGAACACTGAAGCTTTCTTT
CDR3 protein: CASSPRTATLNTEAFF
D gene: NA
V gene: TRBV7-9
J gene: TRBJ1-1
clone size: NA

CDR3 DNA: TGTGCCAGCAGTGGGAGGATGAACACCGGGGAGCTGTTTTTT
CDR3 protein: CASSGRMNTGELFF
D gene: NA
V gene: TRBV9
J gene: TRBJ2-2
clone size: few

CDR3 DNA: TGTGCTAGTGGTTTCGGGACAGATACGCAGTATTTT
CDR3 protein: CASGFGTDTQYF
D gene: NA
V gene: TRBV12-5
J gene: TRBJ2-3
clone size: NA

CDR3 DNA: TGCAGTGCTATGGCGGCTCGGGTGAGCACAGATACGCAGTATTTT
CDR3 protein: CSAMAARVSTDTQYF
D gene: NA
V gene: TRBV20-1
J gene: TRBJ2-3
clone size: few

CDR3 DNA: TGTGCCAGCAGAGGCCCTAGCGGGGGGGCACGTGAGCAGTTCTTC
CDR3 protein: CASRGPSGGAREQFF
D gene: TRBD2
V gene: TRBV2
J gene: TRBJ2-1
clone size: many

CDR3 DNA: TGTGCCAGCACCCGACAGGGTATGAAAACTAATGAAAAACTGTTTTTT
CDR3 protein: CASTRQGMKTNEKLFF
D gene: TRBD1
V gene: TRBV2
J gene: TRBJ1-4
clone size: few

CDR3 DNA: TGTGCCAGCAGCGCTTGGACAGAAGAACACACTGAAGCTTTCTTT
CDR3 protein: CASSAWTEEHTEAFF
D gene: NA
V gene: TRBV9
J gene: TRBJ1-1
clone size: few

CDR3 DNA: TGTGCCAGCAGCTTATTGGGGCAGGGCGAGCAGTTCTTC
CDR3 protein: CASSLLGQGEQFF
D gene: NA
V gene: TRBV7-3
J gene: TRBJ2-1
clone size: few

CDR3 DNA: TGTGCCAGCAGTGCCTTACTAGCGGGGGGAACAGATACGCAGTATTTT
CDR3 protein: CASSALLAGGTDTQYF
D gene: TRBD2
V gene: TRBV6-4
J gene: TRBJ2-3
clone size: few

CDR3 DNA: TGTGCCAGCAGCGTAGGTCCAGCGGGCGAGCAGTACTTC
CDR3 protein: CASSVGPAGEQYF
D gene: NA
V gene: TRBV9
J gene: TRBJ2-7
clone size: few

CDR3 DNA: TGTGCCAGCAGTATTGGGAAGGGTCAGCCCCAGCATTTT
CDR3 protein: CASSIGKGQPQHF
D gene: NA
V gene: TRBV6-6
J gene: TRBJ1-5
clone size: NA

CDR3 DNA: TGTGCCAGCAGCCAAGGACGGAATAGCAATCAGCCCCAGCATTTT
CDR3 protein: CASSQGRNSNQPQHF
D gene: NA
V gene: TRBV4-2
J gene: TRBJ1-5
clone size: NA

CDR3 DNA: TGTGCCAGCAGTTCCGGGGGGGGCACAGATACGCAGTATTTT
CDR3 protein: CASSSGGGTDTQYF
D gene: TRBD2
V gene: TRBV6-2/TRBV6-3
J gene: TRBJ2-3
clone size: NA

CDR3 DNA: TGCGCCAGCGGCCAAGTCCCTGGGGCCAACGTCCTGACTTTC
CDR3 protein: CASGQVPGANVLTF
D gene: NA
V gene: TRBV5-1
J gene: TRBJ2-6
clone size: few

CDR3 DNA: TGTGCCAGCAGCGAACGAGGGGACAGATCGTCAGATACGCAGTATTTT
CDR3 protein: CASSERGDRSSDTQYF
D gene: TRBD1
V gene: TRBV9
J gene: TRBJ2-3
clone size: NA

CDR3 DNA: TGTGCCAGCAGCTCGTCACAGGGTAAAGATACGCAGTATTTT
CDR3 protein: CASSSSQGKDTQYF
D gene: NA
V gene: TRBV11-1
J gene: TRBJ2-3
clone size: few

CDR3 DNA: TGTGCCTTACAGGGGCGGGGGACCTACAATGAGCAGTTCTTC
CDR3 protein: CALQGRGTYNEQFF
D gene: NA
V gene: TRBV6-1
J gene: TRBJ2-1
clone size: NA

CDR3 DNA: TGTGCCAGCAGCTTAAACGGGGGACCCTACGAGCAGTACTTC
CDR3 protein: CASSLNGGPYEQYF
D gene: NA
V gene: TRBV7-2
J gene: TRBJ2-7
clone size: many

CDR3 DNA: TGCAGTGCTAGAGCCCCGTTTCGGCGGGGGGGCCAGTACAATGAGCAGTTCTTC
CDR3 protein: CSARAPFRRGGQYNEQFF
D gene: TRBD2
V gene: TRBV20-1
J gene: TRBJ2-1
clone size: NA

CDR3 DNA: TGTGCCAGCAGCGGGAGGGGGAGCTCTTACGAGCAGTACTTC
CDR3 protein: CASSGRGSSYEQYF
D gene: TRBD2
V gene: TRBV6-1
J gene: TRBJ2-7
clone size: few

CDR3 DNA: TGCGCCAGCAGCGCCCATCGGGACAGGCTCCACTTT
CDR3 protein: CASSAHRDRLHF
D gene: TRBD1
V gene: TRBV5-1
J gene: TRBJ1-6
clone size: few

CDR3 DNA: TGTGCCAGCTCACCGCTCTCGGGGCGGGGGATAGGCACAGATACGCAGTATTTT
CDR3 protein: CASSPLSGRGIGTDTQYF
D gene: TRBD2
V gene: TRBV18
J gene: TRBJ2-3
clone size: many

CDR3 DNA: TGTGCCAGCAGCTATAGTGGTTGGCCCTACGAGCAGTACTTC
CDR3 protein: CASSYSGWPYEQYF
D gene: NA
V gene: TRBV11-2
J gene: TRBJ2-7
clone size: few

CDR3 DNA: TGTGCCAGCTCATCCTCTTCGGAATATGGCTACACCTTC
CDR3 protein: CASSSSSEYGYTF
D gene: NA
V gene: TRBV18
J gene: TRBJ1-2
clone size: few

CDR3 DNA: TGTGCCAGCAGCTCCCTGACCAATGACGGGGTCAGGACCCAGTACTTC
CDR3 protein: CASSSLTNDGVRTQYF
D gene: NA
V gene: TRBV7-3
J gene: TRBJ2-5
clone size: few

CDR3 DNA: TGCGCCAGCAGCAACGGACAGGGACTCACTGAAGCTTTCTTT
CDR3 protein: CASSNGQGLTEAFF
D gene: TRBD1
V gene: TRBV5-1
J gene: TRBJ1-1
clone size: few

CDR3 DNA: TGTGCCAGCAGGGCGGGGAGTCTACCAACCTACTTC
CDR3 protein: CASRAGSLPTYF
D gene: NA
V gene: TRBV6-1
J gene: TRBJ1-2
clone size: few

CDR3 DNA: TGCAGTGCTAGAGGTCGCCCTCGTAGGGGCAATCAGCCCCAGCATTTT
CDR3 protein: CSARGRPRRGNQPQHF
D gene: NA
V gene: TRBV20-1
J gene: TRBJ1-5
clone size: NA

CDR3 DNA: TGTGCCAGCAGCCTTACGGGGTGGACAGATACGCAGTATTTT
CDR3 protein: CASSLTGWTDTQYF
D gene: NA
V gene: TRBV7-9
J gene: TRBJ2-3
clone size: few

CDR3 DNA: TGTGCCAGCAGTTACCGGACAGGGGCAACTAATGAAAAACTGTTTTTT
CDR3 protein: CASSYRTGATNEKLFF
D gene: TRBD1
V gene: TRBV6-6
J gene: TRBJ1-4
clone size: NA

CDR3 DNA: TGCAGTGCTAGCAGTCTTAGGGGAGAGACCCAGTACTTC
CDR3 protein: CSASSLRGETQYF
D gene: NA
V gene: TRBV20-1
J gene: TRBJ2-5
clone size: many

CDR3 DNA: TGTGCCAGCAGCTTAGGTAGCGGGGCTGGCACAGATACGCAGTATTTT
CDR3 protein: CASSLGSGAGTDTQYF
D gene: TRBD2
V gene: TRBV7-3
J gene: TRBJ2-3
clone size: NA

CDR3 DNA: TGTGCCAGCAGTGAATTTTGGACAGGTTCTACTGGGGCCAACGTCCTGACTTTC
CDR3 protein: CASSEFWTGSTGANVLTF
D gene: TRBD1
V gene: TRBV25-1
J gene: TRBJ2-6
clone size: NA

CDR3 DNA: TGTGCCAGCAGTGAACCCCAGGGGTATGAGCAGTTCTTC
CDR3 protein: CASSEPQGYEQFF
D gene: NA
V gene: TRBV25-1
J gene: TRBJ2-1
clone size: many

CDR3 DNA: TGTGCCAGCAGTGTCTCAGGGGTACTTGTCTCCGAGCAGTACTTC
CDR3 protein: CASSVSGVLVSEQYF
D gene: NA
V gene: TRBV27
J gene: TRBJ2-7
clone size: few

CDR3 DNA: TGTGCCATCATGCCGGGACGTGGAACCGGGGCGAGCTCCTACAATGAGCAGTTCTTC
CDR3 protein: CAIMPGRGTGASSYNEQFF
D gene: NA
V gene: TRBV10-3
J gene: TRBJ2-1
clone size: NA

CDR3 DNA: TGTGCCAGCCTTCCGTATCCGGGACAAAGCACGAACGAGCAGTACTTC
CDR3 protein: CASLPYPGQSTNEQYF
D gene: NA
V gene: TRBV27
J gene: TRBJ2-7
clone size: NA

CDR3 DNA: TGTGCCAGCAGCCCTGGCGGGGCGGGGGGACACACAGATACGCAGTATTTT
CDR3 protein: CASSPGGAGGHTDTQYF
D gene: TRBD2
V gene: TRBV5-4
J gene: TRBJ2-3
clone size: few

CDR3 DNA: TGTGCCAGCAGTTTCTCGGAGCGGTCCACTGAAGCTTTCTTT
CDR3 protein: CASSFSERSTEAFF
D gene: NA
V gene: TRBV27
J gene: TRBJ1-1
clone size: NA

CDR3 DNA: TGCAGCGTTGAAGGGGGTTGGGACAGACCATCCTATGGCTACACCTTC
CDR3 protein: CSVEGGWDRPSYGYTF
D gene: TRBD1
V gene: TRBV29-1
J gene: TRBJ1-2
clone size: NA

CDR3 DNA: TGTGCCAGCAGTTTAGATTCTACCAGCTACGAGCAGTACTTC
CDR3 protein: CASSLDSTSYEQYF
D gene: NA
V gene: TRBV12-3/TRBV12-4
J gene: TRBJ2-7
clone size: many

CDR3 DNA: TGCAGCGTTGTCGACGGGTTGGCTTTCTTT
CDR3 protein: CSVVDGLAFF
D gene: NA
V gene: TRBV29-1
J gene: TRBJ1-1
clone size: few

CDR3 DNA: TGTGCCAGCAGCTTATTACAGGATGAGCAGTTCTTC
CDR3 protein: CASSLLQDEQFF
D gene: NA
V gene: TRBV7-3
J gene: TRBJ2-1
clone size: many